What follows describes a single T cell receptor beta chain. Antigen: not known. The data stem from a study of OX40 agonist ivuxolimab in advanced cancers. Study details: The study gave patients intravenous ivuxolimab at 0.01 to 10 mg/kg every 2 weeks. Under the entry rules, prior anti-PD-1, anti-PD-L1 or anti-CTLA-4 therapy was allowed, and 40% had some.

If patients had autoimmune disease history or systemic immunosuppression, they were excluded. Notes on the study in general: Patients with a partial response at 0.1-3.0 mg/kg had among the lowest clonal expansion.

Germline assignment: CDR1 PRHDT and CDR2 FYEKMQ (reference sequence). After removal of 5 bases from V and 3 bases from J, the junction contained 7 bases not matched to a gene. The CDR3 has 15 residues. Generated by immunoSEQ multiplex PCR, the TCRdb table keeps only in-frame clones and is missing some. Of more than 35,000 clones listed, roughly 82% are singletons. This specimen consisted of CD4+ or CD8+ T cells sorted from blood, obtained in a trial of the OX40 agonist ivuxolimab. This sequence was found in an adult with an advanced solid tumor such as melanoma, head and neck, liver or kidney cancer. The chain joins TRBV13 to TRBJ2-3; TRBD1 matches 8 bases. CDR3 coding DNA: TGTGCCAGCAGCCCCATCAGGGGGCGGACAGATACGCAGTATTTT. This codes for CASSPIRGRTDTQYF.